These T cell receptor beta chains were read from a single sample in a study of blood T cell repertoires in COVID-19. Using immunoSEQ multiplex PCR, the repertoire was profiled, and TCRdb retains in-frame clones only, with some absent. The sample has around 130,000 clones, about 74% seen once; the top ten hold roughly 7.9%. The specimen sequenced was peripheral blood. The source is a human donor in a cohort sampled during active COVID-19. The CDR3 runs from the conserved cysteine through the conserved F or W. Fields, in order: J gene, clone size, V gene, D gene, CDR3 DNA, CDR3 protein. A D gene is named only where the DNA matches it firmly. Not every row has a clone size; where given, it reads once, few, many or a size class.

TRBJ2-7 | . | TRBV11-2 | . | TGTGCCAGCAGCTTTCCCCCAGGGACCTACGAGCAGTACTTC | CASSFPPGTYEQYF
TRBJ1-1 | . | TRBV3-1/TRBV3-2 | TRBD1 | TGTGCCAGCAGCCCGGACAGGGTAAGGGCGAACACTGAAGCTTTCTTT | CASSPDRVRANTEAFF
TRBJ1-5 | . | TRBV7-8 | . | TGTGCCAGCAGCTTAGAAGCGGTGCGTAGCAATCAGCCCCAGCATTTT | CASSLEAVRSNQPQHF
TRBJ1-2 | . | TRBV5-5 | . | TGTGCCAGCAGCTTAGGACAAGAGAACTATGGCTACACCTTC | CASSLGQENYGYTF
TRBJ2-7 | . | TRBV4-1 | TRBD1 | TGCGCCAGCAGCCACGGGACAGAGATTACCTACGAGCAGTACTTC | CASSHGTEITYEQYF
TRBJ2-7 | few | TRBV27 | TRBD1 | TGTGCCAGCAGTTTGGGGACAGGAGGGGGCCTCGAGCAGTACTTC | CASSLGTGGGLEQYF
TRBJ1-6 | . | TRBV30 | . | TGTGCCTTCACCCCGGGGGTATCCCGGGTTTCACCCCTCCACTTT | CAFTPGVSRVSPLHF
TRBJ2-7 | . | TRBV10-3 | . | TGTGCCATCAGTGAGGGGGGGTCTTCCTACGAGCAGTACTTC | CAISEGGSSYEQYF
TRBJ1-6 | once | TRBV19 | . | TGTGCCAGTAGTGTTCGGGCGGGCAATTCACCCCTCCACTTT | CASSVRAGNSPLHF
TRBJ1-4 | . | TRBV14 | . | TGTGCCAGCAGCCCCGACAGAAGTGAAAAACTGTTTTTT | CASSPDRSEKLFF